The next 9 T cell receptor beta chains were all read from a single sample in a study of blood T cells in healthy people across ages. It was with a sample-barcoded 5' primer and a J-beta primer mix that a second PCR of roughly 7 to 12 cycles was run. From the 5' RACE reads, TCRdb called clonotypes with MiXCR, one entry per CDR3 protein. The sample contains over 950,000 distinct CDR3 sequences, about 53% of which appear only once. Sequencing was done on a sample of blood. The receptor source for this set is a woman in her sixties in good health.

CDR3 nucleotide sequence: TGCAGCGTTCGCGAGGAAAAACTGTTTTTT. Encoded protein: CSVREEKLFF. The rearrangement uses TRBV29-1 and TRBJ1-4; D is unresolved. Deletions cut 5 bases from V and 8 bases from J, with 6 bases between. This CDR3 region has 10 residues. Germline CDR1 SQVTM, CDR2 ANQGSEA.

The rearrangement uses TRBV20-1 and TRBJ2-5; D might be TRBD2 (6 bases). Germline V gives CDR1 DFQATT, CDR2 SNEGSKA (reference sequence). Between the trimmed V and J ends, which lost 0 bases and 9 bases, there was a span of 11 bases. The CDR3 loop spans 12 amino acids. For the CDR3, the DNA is TGCAGTGCTAGAGACATCGGAGGGGCCCAGTACTTC. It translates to CSARDIGGAQYF.

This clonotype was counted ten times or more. CDR3 region: CASQAGVVHNGYTF. The DNA of the CDR3 is TGTGCCTCCCAGGCTGGGGTCGTTCACAATGGCTACACCTTC. V is TRBV28 and J is TRBJ1-2; D not certain. This CDR3 contains 14 residues. Trimming cost V 11 bases and J 6 bases, with 22 bases left between them. The germline gives CDR1 MDHEN, CDR2 SYDVKM.

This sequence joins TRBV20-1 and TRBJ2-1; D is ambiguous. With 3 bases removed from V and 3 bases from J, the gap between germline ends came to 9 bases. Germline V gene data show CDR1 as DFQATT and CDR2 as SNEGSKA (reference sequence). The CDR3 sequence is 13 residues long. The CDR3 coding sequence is TGCAGTGCTAGCGGGCTCTACTACAATGAGCAGTTCTTC. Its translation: CSASGLYYNEQFF.

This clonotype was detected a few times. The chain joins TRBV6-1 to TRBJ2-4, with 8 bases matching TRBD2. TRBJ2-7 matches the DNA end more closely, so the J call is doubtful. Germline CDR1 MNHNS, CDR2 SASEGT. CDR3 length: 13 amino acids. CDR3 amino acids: CASSRSGSVEQYF. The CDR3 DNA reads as TGTGCCAGCAGTAGAAGCGGGAGCGTCGAGCAGTACTTC.

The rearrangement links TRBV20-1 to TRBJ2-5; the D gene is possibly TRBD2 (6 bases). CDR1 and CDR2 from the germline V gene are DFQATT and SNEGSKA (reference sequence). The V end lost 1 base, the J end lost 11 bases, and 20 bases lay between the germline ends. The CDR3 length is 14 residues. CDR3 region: CSARVAGPSAEQYF. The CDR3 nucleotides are TGCAGTGCTAGAGTGGCGGGACCCTCGGCTGAGCAGTACTTC.

DNA of the CDR3: TGTGCCAGCAGTTACTTAAAACTAGCGGGCAACACAGATACGCAGTATTTT. Its protein is CASSYLKLAGNTDTQYF. The gene calls are TRBV6-5 and TRBJ2-3; TRBD2 agrees at 9 bases. The length of the CDR3 is 17 residues. Germline V CDR1 and CDR2: MNHEY, SVGAGI. V lost 1 base, J lost 2 bases, and 7 bases stayed unmatched.

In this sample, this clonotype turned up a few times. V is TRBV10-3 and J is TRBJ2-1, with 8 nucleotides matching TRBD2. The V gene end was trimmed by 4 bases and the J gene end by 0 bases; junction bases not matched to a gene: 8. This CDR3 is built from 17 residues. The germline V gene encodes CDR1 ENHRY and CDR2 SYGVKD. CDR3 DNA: TGTGCCATCAGTGTACTAGCGGAAACGAGCTCCTACAATGAGCAGTTCTTC. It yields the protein CAISVLAETSSYNEQFF.

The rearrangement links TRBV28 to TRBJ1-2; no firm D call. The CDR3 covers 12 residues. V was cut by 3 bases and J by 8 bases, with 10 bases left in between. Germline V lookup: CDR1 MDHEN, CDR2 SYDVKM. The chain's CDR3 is CASSLTDGGYTF. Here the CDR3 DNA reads TGTGCCAGCAGTTTGACCGACGGAGGCTACACCTTC.